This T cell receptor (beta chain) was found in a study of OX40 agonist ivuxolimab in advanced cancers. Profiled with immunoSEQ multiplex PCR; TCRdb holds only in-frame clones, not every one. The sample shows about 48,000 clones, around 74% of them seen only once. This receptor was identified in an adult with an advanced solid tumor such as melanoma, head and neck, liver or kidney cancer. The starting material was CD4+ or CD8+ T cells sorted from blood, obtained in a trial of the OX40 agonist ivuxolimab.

The CDR3 sequence: CASSPWDSNQPQHF. The CDR3 nucleotides are TGTGCCAGCAGCCCGTGGGATAGCAATCAGCCCCAGCATTTT. The V gene is TRBV5-5, the J gene TRBJ1-5; D unresolved. The CDR3 covers 14 residues. V lost 4 bases to trimming and J lost 0 bases, with 8 bases between them. Germline values: CDR1 SGHKS, CDR2 YYEKEE (reference sequence).